The rows below give T cell receptor beta chains drawn from one sample of a study of cytomegalovirus exposure and HLA in healthy donors. The method was immunoSEQ multiplex PCR; TCRdb's version includes in-frame clones alone and lacks a portion of them. With around 130,000 clones in the sample, the ten largest clones hold just under 2%. Sequencing used PBMCs. These receptors originate from a woman aged 55-70 years in good health and CMV-seronegative. The CDR3 runs from the conserved cysteine through the conserved F or W. Fields, in order: J gene, V gene, D gene, CDR3 protein, CDR3 DNA. The D gene is left open where the match is weak.

>TRBJ2-5|TRBV28|TRBD2
CASSPWTSGGQAQYF
TGTGCCAGCAGTCCGTGGACTAGCGGGGGCCAGGCCCAGTACTTC
>TRBJ2-7|TRBV28|TRBD1
CASRGGRSYEQYF
TGTGCCAGCAGAGGGGGCAGATCCTACGAGCAGTACTTC
>TRBJ2-7|TRBV10-2|NA
CASSVRTESYEQYF
TGCGCCAGCAGTGTACGGACAGAGTCCTACGAGCAGTACTTC
>TRBJ1-5|TRBV7-2|NA
CASSPVRSNQPQHF
TGTGCCAGCAGCCCAGTTCGTAGCAATCAGCCCCAGCATTTT
>TRBJ1-4|TRBV6-1|NA
CASSERGGWFNEKLFF
TGTGCCAGCAGCGAACGAGGGGGATGGTTTAATGAAAAACTGTTTTTT
>TRBJ1-1|TRBV18|TRBD1
CASSPPRAAGQGAEAFF
TGTGCCAGCTCACCACCGAGGGCGGCCGGACAGGGCGCTGAAGCTTTCTTT
>TRBJ1-5|TRBV7-9|NA
CASSISGTASNQPQHF
TGTGCCAGCAGCATATCAGGCACTGCTAGCAATCAGCCCCAGCATTTT
>TRBJ1-1|TRBV6-6|TRBD1
CAYRGQENTEAFF
TGTGCCTACAGGGGGCAGGAGAACACTGAAGCTTTCTTT
>TRBJ1-6|TRBV10-3|NA
CAITQGGINSPLHF
TGTGCCATCACTCAAGGAGGGATCAATTCACCCCTCCACTTT
>TRBJ2-7|TRBV2|NA
CASNTDSWRYEQYF
TGTGCCAGCAATACGGACAGTTGGCGCTACGAGCAGTACTTC